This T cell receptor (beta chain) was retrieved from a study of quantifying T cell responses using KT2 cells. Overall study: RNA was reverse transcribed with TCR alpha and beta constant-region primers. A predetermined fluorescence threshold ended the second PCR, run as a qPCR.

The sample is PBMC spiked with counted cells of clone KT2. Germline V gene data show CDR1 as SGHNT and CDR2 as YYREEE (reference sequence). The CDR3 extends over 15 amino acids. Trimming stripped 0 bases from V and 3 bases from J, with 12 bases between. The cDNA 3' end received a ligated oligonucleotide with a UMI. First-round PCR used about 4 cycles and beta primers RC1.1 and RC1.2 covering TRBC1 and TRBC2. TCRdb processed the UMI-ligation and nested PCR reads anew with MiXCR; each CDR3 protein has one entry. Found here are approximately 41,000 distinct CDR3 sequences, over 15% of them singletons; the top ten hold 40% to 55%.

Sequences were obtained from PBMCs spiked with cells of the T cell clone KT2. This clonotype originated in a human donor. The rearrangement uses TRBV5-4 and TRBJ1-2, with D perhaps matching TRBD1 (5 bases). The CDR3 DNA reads TGTGCCAGCAGCTTGGATGGGACTTGGGACTATGGCTACACCTTC. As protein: CASSLDGTWDYGYTF.